These 25 T cell receptor beta chains were sequenced from one sample in a study of blood T cell repertoires in COVID-19. Using immunoSEQ multiplex PCR, the repertoire was profiled, and TCRdb retains in-frame clones only, with some absent. The sample consists of some 70,000 clones, 88% of them appearing once. Sequenced sample: peripheral blood. The receptors come from a man in his 70s with active or convalescent COVID-19.

The CDR3 sequence: CASRTGASNEKLFF. In DNA form, the CDR3 reads TGCGCCAGCCGTACAGGGGCGTCTAATGAAAAACTGTTTTTT. This rearrangement joins TRBV5-1 to TRBJ1-4; 7 bases match TRBD1. CDR1 and CDR2 from the germline V gene are SGHRS and YFSETQ. The junction had 6 bases not matched to a gene; V was cut back by 7 bases and J by 3 bases. The CDR3 has 14 amino acids.

The CDR3 DNA follows: TGTGCCAGCAGCCAAGACCACAGTGGTACTGAAGCTTTCTTT. Encoded protein: CASSQDHSGTEAFF. The V and J genes are TRBV3-1 (or the pseudogene TRBV3-2) and TRBJ1-1; D gene unclear. Germline values: CDR1 LGHDT, CDR2 YNNKEL (reference sequence). V was cut by 0 bases and J by 5 bases, with 10 bases left in between. The CDR3 runs 14 residues.

This chain uses TRBV19 with TRBJ2-1; TRBD2 matches at 16 bases. The germline V gene has CDR1 LNHDA and CDR2 SQIVND (reference sequence). The CDR3 runs 21 residues. The V gene end was trimmed by 5 bases and the J gene end by 5 bases; junction bases not matched to a gene: 18. The CDR3 region is CASSLASPGTSGGARNNEQFF. CDR3 in DNA: TGTGCCAGTAGTTTAGCGAGCCCCGGGACTAGCGGGGGGGCGAGGAACAATGAGCAGTTCTTC.

The chain combines TRBV6-5 with TRBJ2-4; the match to TRBD1 covers 7 bases. The V gene end was trimmed by 7 bases and the J gene end by 4 bases; junction bases not matched to a gene: 10. The length of the CDR3 is 15 residues. The V gene's germline CDR1 is MNHEY and CDR2 SVGAGI. The DNA for the CDR3 is TGTGCCAGCAAGGGGACCGGGACAGAAAAAAACATTCAGTACTTC. Amino acid sequence: CASKGTGTEKNIQYF.

The chain recombines TRBV27 with TRBJ1-2; tentative D call: TRBD1 (5 bases). The V gene lost 4 bases and the J gene lost 3 bases, with 15 bases spanning the gap. Germline V CDR1 and CDR2: MNHEY, SMNVEV (reference sequence). This CDR3 is 15 amino acids long. The CDR3 DNA follows: TGTGCCAGCAGTTACCTCGGGAGGGACCACTATGGCTACACCTTC. Translating gives CASSYLGRDHYGYTF.

The rearrangement joins TRBV18 to TRBJ1-6, with 8 nucleotides matching TRBD1. The CDR3 spans 17 residues. CDR1 is KGHSH, CDR2 LQKENI, per germline. After removal of 1 base from V and 4 bases from J, the junction contained 6 bases not matched to a gene. CDR3 protein: CASSPLPGTGYNSPLHF. The CDR3 coding sequence is TGTGCCAGCTCACCACTCCCAGGGACAGGTTATAATTCACCCCTCCACTTT. The full variable domain, completed using reference TRBV18 and TRBJ1-6, is NAGVMQNPRHLVRRRGQEARLRCSPMKGHSHVYWYRQLPEEGLKFMVYLQKENIIDESGMPKERFSAEFPKEGPSILRIQQVVRGDSAAYFCASSPLPGTGYNSPLHFGNGTRLTVT.

V and J are TRBV5-1 and TRBJ2-3, with 10 bases that match TRBD1. V shed 4 bases and J 6 bases; nucleotides not matched to a gene: 8. The CDR3 contains 15 residues. Germline-derived CDR1 and CDR2 are SGHRS and YFSETQ. The DNA for the CDR3 is TGCGCCAGCAGCCAAGACAGGGGGCAAACGGATACGCAGTATTTT. Translated, it gives CASSQDRGQTDTQYF.

This chain links TRBV20-1 with TRBJ2-7; the match to TRBD2 covers 9 bases. V lost 3 bases and J lost 5; bases outside the gene matches: 5. Germline V lookup: CDR1 DFQATT, CDR2 SNEGSKA (reference sequence). There are 13 residues in the CDR3. CDR3 nucleotides: TGCAGTGCTAGTGGGACTAGCTTCCACGAGCAGTACTTC. Amino acids: CSASGTSFHEQYF.

This clone has only a few counts. The chain is built from TRBV30 and TRBJ2-7, with no clear D. The CDR3 loop spans 11 amino acids. CDR1 and CDR2 (germline): GTSNPN, SVGIG (reference sequence). V was clipped by 0 bases and J by 9 bases, with 9 bases between them. CDR3 region: CAWSVLRGQYF. CDR3 in DNA: TGTGCCTGGAGTGTACTAAGAGGGCAGTACTTC.

The chain couples TRBV5-1 to TRBJ2-3; 7 bases are shared with TRBD2. V was pared by 0 bases and J by 0 bases, with 4 bases of the junction left unmatched. The germline V gene encodes CDR1 SGHRS and CDR2 YFSETQ. The CDR3 runs to 16 residues. The CDR3 DNA follows: TGCGCCAGCAGCTTGGCGGGGGGACGGAGCACAGATACGCAGTATTTT. Amino acid sequence: CASSLAGGRSTDTQYF.

The gene calls are TRBV6-2 or TRBV6-3 and TRBJ2-3; 10 bases line up with TRBD2. V lost 2 bases and J lost 2; bases outside the gene matches: 7. Germline-derived CDR1 and CDR2 are MNHEY and SVGEGT. The CDR3 has 17 residues. CDR3 sequence reads: CASSYGGLALLTDTQYF. The CDR3 DNA reads as TGTGCCAGCAGTTACGGGGGACTAGCGTTACTCACAGATACGCAGTATTTT.

This clone occurred once. CDR3 amino acids: CASSPPGGNNSPLHF. CDR3 DNA sequence: TGTGCCAGCTCACCACCGGGAGGGAATAATTCACCCCTCCACTTT. V is TRBV18 and J is TRBJ1-6; no firm D call. This CDR3 region has 15 residues. Trimming took 0 bases from V and 5 from J, leaving 8 bases between them. Per germline, CDR1 KGHSH and CDR2 LQKENI.

The rearrangement joins TRBV5-1 to TRBJ2-7; a possible D gene is TRBD1 (6 bases). The CDR3 covers 14 residues. V lost 4 bases and J lost 5, with 16 bases in between. Looked up from germline, CDR1 is SGHRS and CDR2 is YFSETQ. The DNA for the CDR3 is TGCGCCAGCAGCCTAGGACAGTGGGGGAACGAGCAGTACTTC. Translation gives CASSLGQWGNEQYF.

The V gene is TRBV6-5, the J gene TRBJ1-1; possible D gene TRBD1, 6 bases. In germline, CDR1 is MNHEY, CDR2 SVGAGI. This CDR3 has 13 residues. V lost 4 bases, J lost 5 bases, and 11 bases lay in between. CDR3 sequence reads: CASSSGRGTEAFF. The DNA for the CDR3 is TGTGCCAGCAGTTCAGGGAGGGGGACTGAAGCTTTCTTT.

The chain is built from TRBV2 and TRBJ2-1; D unresolved. Between the trimmed V and J ends, which lost 0 bases and 6 bases, there was a span of 15 bases. The germline V gene encodes CDR1 SNHLY and CDR2 FYNNEI. The CDR3 is 16 amino acids. The CDR3 bases are TGTGCCAGCAGTGAAGCGACCGCGAGGCTCCTCAATGAGCAGTTCTTC. This codes for CASSEATARLLNEQFF.

This clone appeared a few times. This chain links TRBV7-2 with TRBJ2-2, with D possibly being TRBD1 (6 bases). Germline V gene lookup returns CDR1 SGHTA and CDR2 FQGNSA. Trimming removed 6 bases from V and 4 bases from J, with 15 bases in between. This CDR3 region has 15 residues. The CDR3 region has the DNA TGTGCCAGCAGTCGGGACATCGGATCCACCGGGGAGCTGTTTTTT. This codes for CASSRDIGSTGELFF.

The chain recombines TRBV9 with TRBJ1-3, with 9 nucleotides matching TRBD1. With 0 bases clipped from V and 0 bases from J, the junction kept 1 base outside the gene matches. This CDR3 has 16 amino acids. Germline-derived CDR1 and CDR2 are SGDLS and YYNGEE. In DNA, the CDR3 is TGTGCCAGCAGCGTAGCGGGACAGGGCTCTGGAAACACCATATATTTT. Translation gives CASSVAGQGSGNTIYF. Together with reference TRBV9 and TRBJ1-3, the CDR3 gives the full variable domain: DSGVTQTPKHLITATGQRVTLRCSPRSGDLSVYWYQQSLDQGLQFLIQYYNGEERAKGNILERFSAQQFPDLHSELNLSSLELGDSALYFCASSVAGQGSGNTIYFGEGSWLTVV.

This chain connects TRBV5-1 to TRBJ2-5, with 8 bases lining up with TRBD2. CDR3 length: 16 amino acids. Germline values: CDR1 SGHRS, CDR2 YFSETQ. V lost 1 base and J lost 4; bases outside the gene matches: 9. The CDR3 spells CASSLNPRGGGETQYF. As DNA, the CDR3 is TGCGCCAGCAGCTTGAATCCCCGGGGGGGAGGAGAGACCCAGTACTTC.

The rearrangement links TRBV6-5 to TRBJ2-1, with D perhaps TRBD1 (6 bases). V was trimmed by 5 bases and J by 2 bases, leaving 13 bases between them. CDR1 and CDR2 from the germline V gene are MNHEY and SVGAGI. This CDR3 comprises 15 residues. The CDR3 region has the DNA TGTGCCAGCAGTCCCACAGGGAATCCCTACAATGAGCAGTTCTTC. This sequence encodes CASSPTGNPYNEQFF.

This clone has just one count. The chain has TRBV2 and TRBJ2-2, with 10 bases that match TRBD1. Germline values: CDR1 SNHLY, CDR2 FYNNEI. V shed 4 bases, J shed 5 bases, and the junction held 10 bases outside the gene matches. This CDR3 has 17 amino acids. Here the CDR3 DNA reads TGTGCCAGCAGTGCCCACCGAGGGACAGGGGAAACCGGGGAGCTGTTTTTT. Residues: CASSAHRGTGETGELFF.

The chain couples TRBV6-5 to TRBJ1-4, with TRBD1 matching over 8 bases. Germline CDR1 MNHEY, CDR2 SVGAGI. The CDR3 sequence is 14 residues long. V dropped 6 bases and J dropped 7; count of bases not matched to a gene: 7. The CDR3 is CASRQRTGTEKLFF. CDR3 DNA: TGTGCCAGCAGGCAACGGACAGGGACTGAAAAACTGTTTTTT.

The chain uses TRBV5-1 and TRBJ1-3; 7 bases match TRBD1. The ends lost 5 bases at V and 2 bases at J; junction bases unmatched: 13. The germline V gene has CDR1 SGHRS and CDR2 YFSETQ. The length of the CDR3 is 17 residues. CDR3 DNA: TGCGCCAGCAGTCTTGACGCGTTACAGGGGCCTGGAAACACCATATATTTT. This translates into CASSLDALQGPGNTIYF. The entire variable domain, with the rest obtained from reference TRBV5-1 and TRBJ1-3, is as follows: KAGVTQTPRYLIKTRGQQVTLSCSPISGHRSVSWYQQTPGQGLQFLFEYFSETQRNKGNFPGRFSGRQFSNSRSEMNVSTLELGDSALYLCASSLDALQGPGNTIYFGEGSWLTVV.

DNA for the CDR3: TGCAGTGCTAGGAGGGAGGTAGCTTTCTTT. Its protein is CSARREVAFF. This sequence joins TRBV20-1 and TRBJ1-1; D is undetermined. V was clipped by 3 bases and J by 10 bases, with 9 bases between them. From germline, CDR1 is DFQATT and CDR2 SNEGSKA (reference sequence). CDR3 length equals 10 residues.

The genes are TRBV9 and TRBJ1-2; 12 nucleotides align to TRBD1. This CDR3 spans 16 amino acids. With 5 bases clipped from V and 2 bases from J, the junction kept 7 bases outside the gene matches. Germline V gives CDR1 SGDLS, CDR2 YYNGEE. CDR3 sequence (DNA): TGTGCCAGCAGTCGTGGAGGGACAGGGGGCAACTATGGCTACACCTTC. Translated, it gives CASSRGGTGGNYGYTF.

This clone appeared a few times. The chain has TRBV7-9 and TRBJ2-7, with D perhaps TRBD2 (5 bases). This CDR3 comprises 13 residues. Trimming took off 2 bases at V and 4 bases at J, with 9 bases between the two ends. The germline gives CDR1 SEHNR, CDR2 FQNEAQ (reference sequence). CDR3 protein: CASSLSGVYEQYF. The CDR3 region has the DNA TGTGCCAGCAGCTTATCCGGGGTGTACGAGCAGTACTTC.